Listed below are T cell receptor beta chains from one sample, sequenced in a study of T-cell reconstitution after alpha-beta-depleted transplantation in children. TCRdb re-called the PCR reads through MiXCR, storing one row per CDR3 protein. The table records fewer than 550,000 distinct CDR3 sequences, 10% to 12% of them present only once. The material sequenced was PBMCs, mostly from graft donor cells, taken 180 days after TCRalphabeta/CD19-depleted stem cell transplant. All receptors derive from a female patient aged 2-10 years who had a stem cell transplant for aplastic anemia, so the T cells may come from the graft donor. Each CDR3 is given with its conserved first and last residue. The D gene is left open where the match is weak. Where a row states a size, it is once, few, many or the class of an expanded clone; other rows omit it.

D gene,V gene,J gene,CDR3 length,clone size,CDR3 protein,CDR3 DNA
TRBD2,TRBV5-1,TRBJ2-3,16,-,CASSLRTSLWGDTQYF,TGCGCCAGCAGCTTAAGGACTAGCCTATGGGGGGATACGCAGTATTTT
-,TRBV29-1,TRBJ2-4,12,-,CSVVIPQNSQYF,TGCAGCGTTGTCATACCGCAAAACAGTCAGTACTTC
-,TRBV20-1,TRBJ2-3,12,many,CSARLPTDTQYF,TGCAGTGCTCGGCTACCCACAGATACGCAGTATTTT
-,TRBV6-2/TRBV6-3,TRBJ1-4,14,once,CASSILGINEKLFF,TGTGCCAGCAGCATCCTCGGGATTAATGAAAAACTGTTTTTT
-,TRBV18,TRBJ2-7,14,few,CASSPAGFTYEQYF,TGTGCCAGCTCCCCCGCGGGGTTCACCTACGAGCAGTACTTC
-,TRBV5-1,TRBJ1-1,17,-,CASGLRAPEGGGTEAFF,TGCGCCAGCGGGCTTCGAGCCCCAGAGGGAGGAGGCACTGAAGCTTTCTTT
-,TRBV28,TRBJ1-5,14,few,CASRQGRGNQPQHF,TGTGCCAGCAGGCAGGGGAGGGGCAATCAGCCCCAGCATTTT
-,TRBV21-1,TRBJ2-5,14,-,CASSKRDIQETQYF,TGTGCCAGCAGCAAAAGGGACATTCAAGAGACCCAGTACTTC
-,TRBV11-2,TRBJ2-1,15,few,CASSLNFWRNNEQFF,TGTGCCAGCAGCTTAAACTTTTGGCGGAACAATGAGCAGTTCTTC
-,TRBV6-6,TRBJ1-1,13,-,CASKDSGTTEAFF,TGTGCCAGCAAGGACAGTGGGACCACTGAAGCTTTCTTT
-,TRBV10-3,TRBJ2-1,14,-,CAIRGVGAVDEQFF,TGTGCCATCAGGGGGGTGGGAGCGGTGGATGAGCAGTTCTTC
-,TRBV6-2/TRBV6-3,TRBJ2-4,16,few,CASSYTWPLAKNIQYF,TGTGCCAGCAGTTACACGTGGCCCCTAGCCAAAAACATTCAGTACTTC
-,TRBV29-1,TRBJ2-6,14,few,CSVGESSGANVLTF,TGCAGCGTTGGGGAGAGCTCTGGGGCCAACGTCCTGACTTTC
TRBD1,TRBV24-1,TRBJ2-2,16,few,CATSDLRQGGTGELFF,TGTGCCACCAGTGATTTGCGACAGGGGGGCACCGGGGAGCTGTTTTTT
-,TRBV7-9,TRBJ2-1,11,few,CASSLVEPQFF,TGTGCCAGCAGCTTAGTCGAACCGCAGTTCTTC